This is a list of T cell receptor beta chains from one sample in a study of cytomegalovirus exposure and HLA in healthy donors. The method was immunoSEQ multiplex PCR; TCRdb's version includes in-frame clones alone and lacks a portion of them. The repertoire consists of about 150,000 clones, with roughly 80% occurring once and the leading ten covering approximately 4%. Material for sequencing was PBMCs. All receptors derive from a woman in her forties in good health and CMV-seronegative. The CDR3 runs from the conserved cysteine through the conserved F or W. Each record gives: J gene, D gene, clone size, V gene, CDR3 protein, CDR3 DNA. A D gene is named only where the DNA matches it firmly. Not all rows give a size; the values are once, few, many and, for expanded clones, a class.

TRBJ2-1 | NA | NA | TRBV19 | CASSPTGASSYNEQFF | TGTGCCAGTAGTCCCACCGGAGCCAGCTCCTACAATGAGCAGTTCTTC
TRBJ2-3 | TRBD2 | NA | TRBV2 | CASTERGVTDTQYF | TGTGCCAGCACGGAACGGGGGGTCACAGATACGCAGTATTTT
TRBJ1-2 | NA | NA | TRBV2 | CASSEWEEGYTF | TGTGCCAGCAGTGAATGGGAGGAAGGCTACACCTTC
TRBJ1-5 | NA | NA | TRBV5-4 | CASSLVGGGIPNHNQPQHF | TGTGCCAGCAGCTTGGTAGGAGGAGGAATCCCGAATCACAATCAGCCCCAGCATTTT
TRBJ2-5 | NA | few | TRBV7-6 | CASSLGGARETQYF | TGTGCCAGCAGCTTGGGGGGGGCCCGAGAGACCCAGTACTTC
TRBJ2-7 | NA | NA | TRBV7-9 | CASSFPLIQQYF | TGTGCCAGCAGCTTTCCCCTAATTCAGCAGTACTTC
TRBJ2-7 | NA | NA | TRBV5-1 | CASSLSARVEEQYF | TGCGCCAGCAGCTTGTCCGCCCGAGTGGAGGAGCAGTACTTC
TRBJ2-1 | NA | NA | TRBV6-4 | CASSPVRGAFNEQFF | TGTGCCAGCAGCCCCGTTCGAGGCGCGTTCAATGAGCAGTTCTTC
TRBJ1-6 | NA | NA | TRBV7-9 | CASRAGGMSSYNSPLHF | TGTGCCAGCCGGGCGGGTGGGATGAGCTCCTATAATTCACCCCTCCACTTT
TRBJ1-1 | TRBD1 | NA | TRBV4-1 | CASSLGQGAGSTEAFF | TGCGCCAGCAGCCTCGGACAGGGGGCTGGTAGCACTGAAGCTTTCTTT